This T cell receptor beta chain was captured in a study of T cells after yellow fever vaccination. Study overall: SMART-Seq v4 Ultra Low Input handled preparation of low-cell-number fractions.

Of note for this clonotype: Its antigen is as yet unknown.

From the 5' RACE reads, TCRdb called clonotypes with MiXCR, one entry per CDR3 protein. The sample holds about 340,000 distinct CDR3 sequences, approximately 3.9% seen once. CDR1 and CDR2 (germline): SQVTM, ANQGSEA. J gave up 4 bases and V 1 base, and 1 base lay outside the gene matches. There are 14 residues in the CDR3. Broader study findings: Reappearance after the booster was observed for most primary-vaccination clones (around 95% CD4, over 70% CD8).

The receptor was derived from a man between 18 and 29 years old who received the YFV17D yellow fever vaccine. The chain is built from TRBV29-1 and TRBJ2-3; the match to TRBD1 covers 11 bases. The sample here was PBMCs, taken 5 days after the yellow fever booster vaccination. The CDR3 region has the DNA TGCAGCGTTGAAGGGGGACAGGGGGCAGATACGCAGTATTTT. It yields the protein CSVEGGQGADTQYF.